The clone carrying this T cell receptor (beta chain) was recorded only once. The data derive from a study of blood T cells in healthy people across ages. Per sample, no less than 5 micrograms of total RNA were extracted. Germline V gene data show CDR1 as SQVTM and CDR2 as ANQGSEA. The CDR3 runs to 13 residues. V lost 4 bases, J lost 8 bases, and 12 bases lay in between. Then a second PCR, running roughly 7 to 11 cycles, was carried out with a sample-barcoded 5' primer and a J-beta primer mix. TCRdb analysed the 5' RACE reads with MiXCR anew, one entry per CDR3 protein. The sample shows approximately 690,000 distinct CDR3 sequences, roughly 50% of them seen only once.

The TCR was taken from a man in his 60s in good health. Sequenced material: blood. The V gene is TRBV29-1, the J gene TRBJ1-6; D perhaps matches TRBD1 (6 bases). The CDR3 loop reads CSVGQGRHSPLHF. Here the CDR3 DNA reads TGCAGCGTTGGGCAGGGGCGGCATTCACCCCTCCACTTT.